This T cell receptor beta chain is drawn from a study of beta chain features in type 1 diabetes. cDNA synthesis used the whole RNA isolate, giving expressed TCRB sequences. TCRdb keeps only in-frame clones here, not all; method: immunoSEQ multiplex PCR. Of some 140,000 clones listed, about 10% are singletons. The V and J ends lost 3 bases and 2 bases, in that order; junction bases with no gene match: 9. The CDR3 runs to 18 residues. CDR1 and CDR2 (germline): LNHDA, SQIVND (reference sequence). Study outcomes and limitations: In the patient group, naive, central memory and Treg TCRB repertoires seemed more alike than in the healthy donor group.

A word on this clone: Its antigen is not known.

Via the markers CD45RO/CCR7/CD25/CD127/CD95/CD27, stem cell-like memory, regulatory, central memory and naive CD4+ cells were sorted. The sequencing sample was made of central memory CD4+ T cells from blood. The sequence came from a man aged 18 to 30 in good health. This sequence joins TRBV19 and TRBJ2-1, with 11 bases that match TRBD2. The CDR3 here is CASSMTQKGLAAYNEQFF. The CDR3 nucleotides are TGTGCCAGTAGTATGACCCAAAAGGGACTAGCGGCCTACAATGAGCAGTTCTTC.